This T cell receptor beta chain came from a study of shared clonotypes between healthy human individuals. V shed 0 bases, J shed 5 bases, and the junction held 4 bases outside the gene matches. The CDR3 consists of 14 residues. Germline values: CDR1 SGHRS, CDR2 YFSETQ. Assay: immunoSEQ multiplex PCR; the TCRdb copy retains only in-frame clones and omits some. The sample records more than 2,000,000 clones, 85% to 95% being singletons. The material sequenced was naive CD4+ T cells from PBMCs. Subset specified: CD45RA+ positively selected. The sequence derives from a man between 18 and 29 years old in good health. Some clones in this sample may be carry-over from other donors' samples. This sequence joins TRBV5-1 and TRBJ2-7; 8 nucleotides match TRBD2. CDR3 sequence reads: CASSLAGGSNEQYF. In DNA, the CDR3 is TGCGCCAGCAGCTTGGCGGGGGGGTCCAACGAGCAGTACTTC.